This TCR beta chain appears in the sequencing data of a study of T-cell reconstitution after alpha-beta-depleted transplantation in children. Findings and limits, study-wide: The origin of high day-60 TCRbeta diversity in some patients lay in surviving recipient T cells and thymic progenitors. One year post-transplant, T-cell counts and diversity were largely derived from T cells produced anew. Several hundred graft clones that had expanded were reportedly the source of alpha-beta T cells about two months after transplant.

Many counts were recorded for this clonotype. Its target is not known. Germline V gives CDR1 MDHEN, CDR2 SYDVKM. The CDR3 is 16 residues long. The V gene end was trimmed by 1 base and the J gene end by 3 bases; junction bases not matched to a gene: 5. Unique molecular identifiers were used to barcode this TCRbeta library. TCRdb passed the PCR reads through MiXCR, listing each CDR3 protein once. The sample consists of around 190,000 distinct CDR3 sequences, 6.6% of them appearing once. The sequence was collected from a boy aged 2 to 10 with acute lymphoblastic leukemia, due to receive a stem cell transplant. The sequencing here drew on PBMCs, taken before TCRalphabeta/CD19-depleted stem cell transplant. The gene calls are TRBV28 and TRBJ2-2, with 7 bases aligning to TRBD2. DNA for the CDR3: TGTGCCAGCAGTTTATATTGGACTAGTGACACCGGGGAGCTGTTTTTT. This encodes CASSLYWTSDTGELFF.